These 8 T cell receptor beta chains share one sample of origin, sequenced in a study of cytomegalovirus exposure and HLA in healthy donors. Primers: 60 Vbeta forward and 13 Jbeta reverse. TCRdb's copy holds only in-frame clones and misses some; the assay was immunoSEQ multiplex PCR. The data contain tens of thousands of clones, roughly 82% of them singletons. Sequencing was done on a sample of PBMCs. The origin of the receptors is a male donor in good health and CMV-seropositive.

The chain uses TRBV27 and TRBJ2-5, with 9 bases identical to TRBD1. The CDR3 consists of 16 residues. The V gene end was trimmed by 4 bases and the J gene end by 2 bases; junction bases not matched to a gene: 8. From germline, CDR1 is MNHEY and CDR2 SMNVEV (reference sequence). The chain's CDR3 is CASSSGTGMGQETQYF. For the CDR3, the DNA is TGTGCCAGCAGTTCCGGGACAGGGATGGGTCAAGAGACCCAGTACTTC.

The chain recombines TRBV19 with TRBJ2-1; D not resolved. CDR1 is LNHDA and CDR2 is SQIVND in the germline V gene (reference sequence). The V and J ends lost 5 bases and 6 bases respectively, with 11 bases between them. This CDR3 has 13 residues. DNA of the CDR3: TGTGCCAGTAGTCTCCGCGTTTTCAATGAGCAGTTCTTC. It specifies CASSLRVFNEQFF.

The V call is TRBV15, the J call TRBJ1-2; 11 nucleotides match TRBD1. Trimming cost V 0 bases and J 7 bases; bases outside gene matches: 13. This CDR3 comprises 18 residues. Germline V lookup: CDR1 LNHNV, CDR2 YYDKDF (reference sequence). For the CDR3, the DNA is TGTGCCACCAGCAGAGATCGGGGACAGGGGGTAGGAGTCGGTGGCTACACCTTC. Amino acid sequence: CATSRDRGQGVGVGGYTF.

This clone was found a few times. The chain is built from TRBV9 and TRBJ2-1; 7 positions agree with TRBD2. The CDR3 consists of 16 residues. Unmatched junction bases numbered 6, after V lost 0 bases and J lost 3 bases. Germline V gives CDR1 SGDLS, CDR2 YYNGEE. DNA of the CDR3: TGTGCCAGCAGCGTAGCTGGCGCGGGAGACTACAATGAGCAGTTCTTC. Residues: CASSVAGAGDYNEQFF.

The chain couples TRBV10-2 to TRBJ1-1; D unresolved. Deletions cut 7 bases from V and 0 bases from J, with 12 bases between. The CDR3 is made up of 14 amino acids. Per germline, CDR1 WSHSY and CDR2 SAAADI. For the CDR3, the DNA is TGCGCCAGCATGATCGGAGATTTGAACACTGAAGCTTTCTTT. Protein sequence: CASMIGDLNTEAFF.

The chain combines TRBV4-1 with TRBJ2-1, with TRBD2 identical over 7 bases. In germline, CDR1 is MGHRA, CDR2 YSYEKL. Losses at the gene ends were 0 bases for V and 3 bases for J; bases not matched to a gene: 5. This CDR3 comprises 16 residues. CDR3 loop: CASSQDASGHYNEQFF. In nucleotides, the CDR3 is TGCGCCAGCAGCCAAGACGCTAGCGGTCACTACAATGAGCAGTTCTTC.

A note on this clone: At one end, the junction sequence differs from germline, possibly due to a read error. The chain carries TRBV7-2 and TRBJ2-5; 9 bases match TRBD1. CDR1 and CDR2 from the germline V gene are SGHTA and FQGNSA. This CDR3 is 15 amino acids long. The CDR3 sequence: CASSLGQGNQGTQYF. In DNA form, the CDR3 reads TGTGCCAGCAGCCTGGGACAGGGCAACCAAGGGACCCAGTACTTC.

V gene TRBV30 combines with J gene TRBJ2-1, with 11 bases that match TRBD2. Germline lookup yields CDR1 GTSNPN and CDR2 SVGIG (reference sequence). The ends lost 0 bases at V and 8 bases at J; junction bases unmatched: 12. The CDR3 length is 17 residues. The chain's CDR3 is CAWSVLSGRAGLYEQFF. The CDR3 DNA reads as TGTGCCTGGAGTGTTCTTAGCGGGAGGGCCGGTCTCTATGAGCAGTTCTTC.